This T cell receptor beta chain was recorded in a study of blood T cell repertoires in COVID-19 (TCRdb year 2020). General notes on the study: Collaborator samples came from the United States, Italy and Spain and covered acute and convalescent phases of COVID-19. The material from the prospective study consisted of cDNA or gDNA derived from T cells, B-cell-depleted T cells, or PBMCs. The samples were drawn from two sources: the first 160 participants of the ongoing ImmuneRACE study, and 1,000 to 1,500 subjects contributed by 6 global collaborators. A de-identified subject ID, COVID-19 status, age in years and sex were almost always included in the sample metadata. HLA class I and class II types, where available, came from metadata supplied by the sample provider rather than from assay-based typing. The dataset comprised deeply sampled blood TCRbeta repertoires from subjects exposed to, actively infected with, or recovered from COVID-19. A freely available public database, intended as a resource for researchers studying the immune response to SARS-CoV-2, is where the repertoires were released. What the research found in general, with its limitations: The quantity of clinical and demographic metadata differed by source and by participant and was supplied without curation.

Enrolling through a virtual design, the prospective study's participants ranged in age from roughly 18 to 95 years and lived across roughly 23 United States geographic areas. To assign participants to cohorts, the prospective study relied on clinical history that participants themselves reported in a screening survey and a study questionnaire. In the prospective study, mobile phlebotomists collected whole blood, serum and a nasopharyngeal or oropharyngeal swab from each participant. Participants in the prospective study had the option to provide additional blood draws and questionnaires over a roughly two-month period. Blood samples from the prospective study were shipped frozen or at room temperature prior to DNA extraction. On this clone itself: This clone's antigen is unknown. Per-base qualities were not stored, and no clone one base away is much larger.

The immunoSEQ Assay, a bias-controlled multiplex PCR, was used to amplify TCRbeta CDR3 regions from genomic DNA. The study's processing was this. Within the assay, amplification of reference gene primers was used to estimate how many nucleated cells each sample contained. To quantify the absolute abundance of each unique TCRbeta CDR3 rearrangement, sequence reads were collapsed and filtered. For each sample, productive Simpson clonality was calculated as the square root of Simpson's diversity index over productive rearrangements. Held by TCRdb, this immuneACCESS table contains in-frame sequences only and omits some clones. Under half of the omission traces to an unresolved V gene where checked; the cause of the rest is unknown. Clone size and the V and J calls come from that table; the DNA yielded D and trimming. Recorded for this sample are 150,000 to 200,000 clones; more than 75% of them occurred a single time. Over 0.95% of the sample belongs to the ten largest clones.

The clonotype was recovered from a human donor with acute COVID-19. The donor label of this sample is uncertain. Sequences were obtained from PBMCs or T cells enriched from blood (not recorded which).

The CDR3 corresponds to CASSLGQRQSGNTIYF. The DNA is as follows: TGCGCCAGCAGCTTGGGCCAGCGGCAATCCGGAAACACCATATATTTT. The chain is made from TRBV5-1 and TRBJ1-3; the D gene assignment is ambiguous. From the germline V gene, CDR1 is SGHRS and CDR2 is YFSETQ. A distance of 14 bases separates the germline ends of V and J, which lose 0 bases and 4 bases respectively. Inclusive of the bounding cysteine and phenylalanine, the CDR3 is 16 residues long. The CDR3 DNA has 48 bases and is translated from base 1.